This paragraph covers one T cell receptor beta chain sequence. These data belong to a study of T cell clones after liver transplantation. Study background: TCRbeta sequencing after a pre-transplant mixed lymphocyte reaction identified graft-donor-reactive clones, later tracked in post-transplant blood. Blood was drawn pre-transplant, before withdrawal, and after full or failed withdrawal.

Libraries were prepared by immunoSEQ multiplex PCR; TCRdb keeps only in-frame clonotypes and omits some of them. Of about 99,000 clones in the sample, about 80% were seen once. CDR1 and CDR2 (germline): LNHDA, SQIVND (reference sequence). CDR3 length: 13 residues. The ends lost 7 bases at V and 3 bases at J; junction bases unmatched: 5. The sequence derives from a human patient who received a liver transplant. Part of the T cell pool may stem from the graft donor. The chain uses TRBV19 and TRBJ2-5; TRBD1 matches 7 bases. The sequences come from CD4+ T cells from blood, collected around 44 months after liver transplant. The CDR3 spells CASTRTGEETQYF. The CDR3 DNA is TGTGCCAGTACCCGGACAGGAGAAGAGACCCAGTACTTC.